This T cell receptor beta chain was documented in a study of cytomegalovirus exposure and HLA in healthy donors. The CDR3 runs 15 residues. V lost 2 bases to trimming and J lost 5 bases, with 15 bases between them. Germline V gives CDR1 SEHNR, CDR2 FQNEAQ (reference sequence). Concerning this clone itself: The antigen is not known.

Sequencing was performed with immunoSEQ multiplex PCR; in TCRdb, only in-frame clones are kept and a portion is missing. The repertoire holds over 150,000 clones, with approximately 86% as singletons. Study-level results: That first-cohort TCR clusters tended to co-occur in the 90 to 150 validation repertoires was found in a later analysis. It was approximately 150 TCR beta chains that were listed as cytomegalovirus-associated.

The receptor was derived from a human donor in good health. The chain employs TRBV7-9 and TRBJ1-1, with a possible D match to TRBD1 (6 bases). Sequencing input: PBMCs. CDR3 nucleotide sequence: TGTGCCAGCAGCTTACGTGGACAGCTAGGGACTGAAGCTTTCTTT. Residues: CASSLRGQLGTEAFF.